This TCR beta chain was obtained from a study of molecular identifiers for immune sequencing clone quantification. Overall study results and limits: For effector cells, clones above 20 RNA copies held over 97% of molecules; for naive cells, under 1%. Reports indicate spiked Jurkat TCR RNA from one cell could be found among approximately 1 million naive cells.

Sorting defined naive CD8 T cells as CD8+CD4-CCR7+CD45RA+. Concerning this clonotype itself: Its target is not known.

Using its own MiXCR run on the PCR reads, TCRdb lists one record per CDR3 protein. The sample contains about 640,000 distinct CDR3 sequences, about 20% of which appear only once. The V end lost 2 bases, the J end lost 3 bases, and 11 bases lay between the germline ends. Germline values: CDR1 SGHNT, CDR2 YYREEE (reference sequence). The CDR3 contains 14 residues. The receptor comes from a human donor in good health. Some libraries in this study had Jurkat cell RNA spiked in. The chain joins TRBV5-4 to TRBJ1-1; weak D call: TRBD1 (5 bases). The sequencing input was naive CD8+ T cells from blood, with Jurkat cell RNA spiked in. This sample's subset: FACS-sorted CD8+CD4-CCR7+CD45RA+ naive T cells. The CDR3 loop is CASSFWGLDTEAFF. The CDR3 region has the DNA TGTGCCAGCAGCTTTTGGGGGTTAGACACTGAAGCTTTCTTT.